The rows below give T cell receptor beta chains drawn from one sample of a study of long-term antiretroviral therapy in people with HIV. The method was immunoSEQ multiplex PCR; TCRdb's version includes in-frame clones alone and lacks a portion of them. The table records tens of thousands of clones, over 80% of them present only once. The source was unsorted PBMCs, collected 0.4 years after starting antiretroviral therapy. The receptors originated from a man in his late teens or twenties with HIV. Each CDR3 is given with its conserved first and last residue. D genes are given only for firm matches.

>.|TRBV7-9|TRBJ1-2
CASSNSGGNNYGYTF
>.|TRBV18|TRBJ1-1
CASSPESRVGNKNTEAFF
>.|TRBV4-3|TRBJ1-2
CASSQDSWGYTF
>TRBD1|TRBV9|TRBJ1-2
CASSSTGDGYTF
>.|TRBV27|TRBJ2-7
CASSLSTTAYEQYF
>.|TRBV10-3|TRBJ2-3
CAISESSRTQYF
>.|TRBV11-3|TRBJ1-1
CASSLDSGIGTEAFF
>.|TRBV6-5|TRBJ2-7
CASSYSFTGQRGEQYF
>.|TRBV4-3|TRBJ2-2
CASSQDLTGPGELFF
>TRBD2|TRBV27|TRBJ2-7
CASSLSGGSFYEQYF
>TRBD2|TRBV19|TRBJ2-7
CASSWTSGRALGEQYF
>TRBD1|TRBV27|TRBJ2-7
CASSWTGSSYEQYF
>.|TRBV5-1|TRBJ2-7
CASSFGQSTYEQYF
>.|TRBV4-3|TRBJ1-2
CASSQDRKFYGYTF
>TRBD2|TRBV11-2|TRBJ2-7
CASSVTSGSLYEQYF
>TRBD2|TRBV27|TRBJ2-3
CASSSGGGTDTQYF
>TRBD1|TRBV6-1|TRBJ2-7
CASSEALRQGHEQYF
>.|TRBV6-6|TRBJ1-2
CASSYAPTGPLRGYTF
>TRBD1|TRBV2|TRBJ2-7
CASSPGTGTYEQYF
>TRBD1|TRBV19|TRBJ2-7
CASSGDRGPYEQYF
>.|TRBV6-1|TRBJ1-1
CASIRYDTEAFF
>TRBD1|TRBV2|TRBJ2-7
CASKSGTGASYEQYF
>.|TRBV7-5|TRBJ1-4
CARSSRTGWGEKLFF
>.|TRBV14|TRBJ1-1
CASSHRGALTEAFF
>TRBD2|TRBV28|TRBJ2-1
CASTPPASGFPAGDEQFF
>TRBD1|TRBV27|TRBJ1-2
CASSFGTGGGYGYTF
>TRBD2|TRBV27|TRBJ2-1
CASSPPPSGSSYNEQFF
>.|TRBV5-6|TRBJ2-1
CASSIPGPPRNEQFF
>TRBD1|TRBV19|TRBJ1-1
CASSRDRSRVNTEAFF
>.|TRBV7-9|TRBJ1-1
CASTGGQNTEAFF
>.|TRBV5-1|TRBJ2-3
CASSLLDSTGTDTQYF
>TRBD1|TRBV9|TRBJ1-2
CASSGTFTGVGGYTF